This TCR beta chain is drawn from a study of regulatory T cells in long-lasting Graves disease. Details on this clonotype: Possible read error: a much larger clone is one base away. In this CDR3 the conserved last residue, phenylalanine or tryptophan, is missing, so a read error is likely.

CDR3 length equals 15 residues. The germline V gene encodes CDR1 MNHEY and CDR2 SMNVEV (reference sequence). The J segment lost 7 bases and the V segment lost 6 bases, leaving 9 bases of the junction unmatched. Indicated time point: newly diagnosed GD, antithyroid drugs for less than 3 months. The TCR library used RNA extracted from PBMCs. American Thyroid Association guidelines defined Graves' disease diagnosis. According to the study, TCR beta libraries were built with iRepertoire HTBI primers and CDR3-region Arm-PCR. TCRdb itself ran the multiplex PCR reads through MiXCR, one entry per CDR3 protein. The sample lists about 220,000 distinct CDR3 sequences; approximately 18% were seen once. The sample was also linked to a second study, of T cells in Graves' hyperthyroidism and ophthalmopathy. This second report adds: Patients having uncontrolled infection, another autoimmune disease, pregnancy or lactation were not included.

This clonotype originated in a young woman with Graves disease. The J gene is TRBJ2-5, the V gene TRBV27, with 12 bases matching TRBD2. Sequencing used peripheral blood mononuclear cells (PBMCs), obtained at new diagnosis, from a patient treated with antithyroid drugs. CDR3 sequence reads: CASSTGTSGLGTQYL. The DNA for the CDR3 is TGTGCCAGCAGCACCGGGACTAGCGGGTTGGGGACCCAGTACCTC.